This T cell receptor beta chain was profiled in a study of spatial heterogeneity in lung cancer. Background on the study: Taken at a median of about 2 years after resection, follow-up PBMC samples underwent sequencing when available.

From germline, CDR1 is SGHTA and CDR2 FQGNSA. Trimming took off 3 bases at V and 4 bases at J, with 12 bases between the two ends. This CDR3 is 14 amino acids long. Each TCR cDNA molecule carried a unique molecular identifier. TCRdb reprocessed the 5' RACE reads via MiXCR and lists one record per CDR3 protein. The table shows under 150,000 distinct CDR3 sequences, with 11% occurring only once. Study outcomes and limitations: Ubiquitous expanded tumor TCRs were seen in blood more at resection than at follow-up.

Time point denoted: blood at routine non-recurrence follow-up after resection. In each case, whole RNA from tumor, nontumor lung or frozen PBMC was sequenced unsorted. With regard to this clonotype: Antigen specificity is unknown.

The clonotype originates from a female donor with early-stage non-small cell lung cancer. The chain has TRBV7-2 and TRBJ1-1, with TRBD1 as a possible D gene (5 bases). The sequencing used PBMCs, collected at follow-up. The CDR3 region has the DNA TGTGCCAGCAGCTTCAGGGTAGGGAGCACTGAAGCTTTCTTT. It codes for CASSFRVGSTEAFF.